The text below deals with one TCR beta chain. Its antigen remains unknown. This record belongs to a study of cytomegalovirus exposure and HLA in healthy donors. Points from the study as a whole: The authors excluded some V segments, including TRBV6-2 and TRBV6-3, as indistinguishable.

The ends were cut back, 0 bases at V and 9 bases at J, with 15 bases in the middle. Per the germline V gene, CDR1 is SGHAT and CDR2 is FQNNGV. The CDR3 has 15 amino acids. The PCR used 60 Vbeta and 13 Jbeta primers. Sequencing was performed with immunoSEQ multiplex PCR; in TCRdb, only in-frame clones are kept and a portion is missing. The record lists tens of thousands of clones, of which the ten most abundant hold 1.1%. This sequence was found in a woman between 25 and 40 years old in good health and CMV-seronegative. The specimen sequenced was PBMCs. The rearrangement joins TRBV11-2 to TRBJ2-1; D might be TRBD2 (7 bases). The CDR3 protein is CASSLDWGGPSEQFF. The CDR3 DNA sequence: TGTGCCAGCAGCTTAGATTGGGGGGGGCCAAGTGAGCAGTTCTTC.